A single sample is the source of the 8 T cell receptor beta chains below, sequenced in a study of T cells after somatic rescue of genetic block. Produced via immunoSEQ multiplex PCR; TCRdb's table is partial and in-frame only. In the table there are under 150,000 clones, about 90% of which are singletons. The source material was peripheral blood mononuclear cells (PBMCs). These receptor sequences come from a woman under 30.

The chain has TRBV14 and TRBJ2-3, with unresolved D. The CDR3 totals 13 residues. Trimming cost V 3 bases and J 11 bases, with 15 bases left between them. From germline, CDR1 is SGHDN and CDR2 FVKESK. The CDR3 nucleotides read TGTGCCAGCAGCCAGGGAATAGTGGAACAGCAGTATTTT. Amino acids: CASSQGIVEQQYF.

Only one count was recorded for this clone. The J gene is TRBJ1-2, the V gene TRBV7-9; maybe TRBD1 (6 bases). V lost 1 base to trimming and J lost 5 bases, with 14 bases between them. Germline lookup yields CDR1 SEHNR and CDR2 FQNEAQ (reference sequence). This CDR3 spans 15 amino acids. The CDR3: CASSLDVTGEYGYTF. CDR3 in DNA: TGTGCCAGCAGCTTAGATGTGACAGGCGAGTATGGCTACACCTTC.

Concerning this clone: Other DNA sequences in this specimen translate into the identical CDR3. The CDR3 DNA sequence: TGTGCCACCAGCAGAGACAGGACTTCCTACGAGCAGTACTTC. Translating gives CATSRDRTSYEQYF. The V and J genes are TRBV15 and TRBJ2-7, with TRBD2 as a possible D gene (5 bases). The length of the CDR3 is 14 residues. V lost 0 bases and J lost 1, with 7 bases in between. Germline lookup yields CDR1 LNHNV and CDR2 YYDKDF (reference sequence).

This chain joins TRBV28 and TRBJ1-1; TRBD1 might be the D (5 bases). The CDR3 is 17 amino acids. Germline values: CDR1 MDHEN, CDR2 SYDVKM. V was cut by 1 base and J by 0 bases, with 15 bases left in between. The CDR3 sequence: CASSLSPFLGVNTEAFF. The CDR3 bases are TGTGCCAGCAGTTTATCCCCATTCTTAGGGGTGAACACTGAAGCTTTCTTT.

The V gene is TRBV27, the J gene TRBJ1-2; the match to TRBD1 covers 8 bases. The CDR3 has 16 amino acids. The V and J ends lost 5 bases and 1 base, in that order; junction bases with no gene match: 9. Germline loops: CDR1 MNHEY, CDR2 SMNVEV (reference sequence). CDR3 nucleotides: TGTGCCAGCAGTCCGAAGGGGACAGGACTTAACTATGGCTACACCTTC. Translation: CASSPKGTGLNYGYTF.

The chain recombines TRBV4-1 with TRBJ1-5; D ambiguous. V shed 0 bases and J shed 4 bases, with 13 bases lying between them. The CDR3 consists of 16 residues. The germline CDR1 and CDR2 sequences are MGHRA and YSYEKL. The CDR3 is CASSQEPGRRNQPQHF. The CDR3 DNA reads as TGCGCCAGCAGCCAAGAGCCGGGGAGGAGAAATCAGCCCCAGCATTTT.

The chain uses TRBV9 and TRBJ1-6; D ambiguous. V lost 3 bases and J 5 bases, leaving 12 bases between the germline ends. This CDR3 spans 15 amino acids. Germline CDR1 and CDR2: SGDLS and YYNGEE. The chain's CDR3 is CASSDGRGNNSPLHF. CDR3 nucleotide sequence: TGTGCCAGCAGCGACGGTCGGGGAAATAATTCACCCCTCCACTTT.

The chain is built from TRBV5-4 and TRBJ2-1, with 10 bases identical to TRBD2. There are 15 residues in the CDR3. After removal of 7 bases from V and 6 bases from J, the junction contained 10 bases not matched to a gene. CDR1 and CDR2 (germline): SGHNT, YYREEE (reference sequence). The CDR3 region has the DNA TGTGCCAGCGGGAAAGCGGGGGGGAAATCCAATGAGCAGTTCTTC. This sequence encodes CASGKAGGKSNEQFF.